This T cell receptor beta chain was identified in a study of CD8+ T cells in alopecia areata. With respect to this clone: The same CDR3 arises from other DNA sequences in this sample as well.

The CDR3 has 12 residues. Germline V gene lookup returns CDR1 SQVTM and CDR2 ANQGSEA. The V end lost 2 bases, the J end lost 2 bases, and 6 bases lay between the germline ends. As the sequencing template, cDNA was produced by extracting RNA and reverse transcribing it. TCRdb's table, derived via immunoSEQ multiplex PCR, lists solely in-frame clones and lacks some. The data hold approximately 42,000 clones, with roughly two thirds observed a single time. Treatment described: oral pan-JAK inhibitor, 5-10 mg twice daily. The gene calls are TRBV29-1 and TRBJ1-1; D not certain. Sequenced material: CD8+ T cells sorted from blood, taken at week 4, from a patient treated with tofacitinib. The origin of this receptor is a human donor with alopecia areata. CDR3 nucleotide sequence: TGCAGCGTTGAACCGGGTAACACTGAAGCTTTCTTT. As protein: CSVEPGNTEAFF.